The entry below describes one T cell receptor (beta chain). Its antigen is not known. Trimming stripped 2 bases from V and 4 bases from J, with 12 bases between. This CDR3 is 14 amino acids long. Germline CDR1 and CDR2: MNHEY and SVGAGI. The data are from a study of early T cells in non-severe SARS-CoV-2 infection. The overall study: Sequencing was performed on bulk RNA from unsorted whole blood, leaving chains unpaired.

Attachment of unique molecular identifiers to individual cDNA molecules was performed. MiXCR, applied by TCRdb to the 5' RACE reads, yields one record per CDR3 protein. The top ten clones hold under 10% of a sample with 75,000 to 90,000 distinct CDR3 sequences, more than 5% of them seen once. General study results and limits: Matching against VDJdb likely underestimated virus-specific expansions, favoring anti-spike CD8.

This chain uses TRBV6-5 with TRBJ2-7; a possible D gene is TRBD1 (6 bases). This sequence was found in an adult who was a healthcare worker with PCR-confirmed SARS-CoV-2 infection or an uninfected control (not recorded which). Sequenced sample: whole blood. The chain's CDR3 is CASSYHDRKYEQYF. DNA of the CDR3: TGTGCCAGCAGTTACCACGACAGGAAGTACGAGCAGTACTTC.